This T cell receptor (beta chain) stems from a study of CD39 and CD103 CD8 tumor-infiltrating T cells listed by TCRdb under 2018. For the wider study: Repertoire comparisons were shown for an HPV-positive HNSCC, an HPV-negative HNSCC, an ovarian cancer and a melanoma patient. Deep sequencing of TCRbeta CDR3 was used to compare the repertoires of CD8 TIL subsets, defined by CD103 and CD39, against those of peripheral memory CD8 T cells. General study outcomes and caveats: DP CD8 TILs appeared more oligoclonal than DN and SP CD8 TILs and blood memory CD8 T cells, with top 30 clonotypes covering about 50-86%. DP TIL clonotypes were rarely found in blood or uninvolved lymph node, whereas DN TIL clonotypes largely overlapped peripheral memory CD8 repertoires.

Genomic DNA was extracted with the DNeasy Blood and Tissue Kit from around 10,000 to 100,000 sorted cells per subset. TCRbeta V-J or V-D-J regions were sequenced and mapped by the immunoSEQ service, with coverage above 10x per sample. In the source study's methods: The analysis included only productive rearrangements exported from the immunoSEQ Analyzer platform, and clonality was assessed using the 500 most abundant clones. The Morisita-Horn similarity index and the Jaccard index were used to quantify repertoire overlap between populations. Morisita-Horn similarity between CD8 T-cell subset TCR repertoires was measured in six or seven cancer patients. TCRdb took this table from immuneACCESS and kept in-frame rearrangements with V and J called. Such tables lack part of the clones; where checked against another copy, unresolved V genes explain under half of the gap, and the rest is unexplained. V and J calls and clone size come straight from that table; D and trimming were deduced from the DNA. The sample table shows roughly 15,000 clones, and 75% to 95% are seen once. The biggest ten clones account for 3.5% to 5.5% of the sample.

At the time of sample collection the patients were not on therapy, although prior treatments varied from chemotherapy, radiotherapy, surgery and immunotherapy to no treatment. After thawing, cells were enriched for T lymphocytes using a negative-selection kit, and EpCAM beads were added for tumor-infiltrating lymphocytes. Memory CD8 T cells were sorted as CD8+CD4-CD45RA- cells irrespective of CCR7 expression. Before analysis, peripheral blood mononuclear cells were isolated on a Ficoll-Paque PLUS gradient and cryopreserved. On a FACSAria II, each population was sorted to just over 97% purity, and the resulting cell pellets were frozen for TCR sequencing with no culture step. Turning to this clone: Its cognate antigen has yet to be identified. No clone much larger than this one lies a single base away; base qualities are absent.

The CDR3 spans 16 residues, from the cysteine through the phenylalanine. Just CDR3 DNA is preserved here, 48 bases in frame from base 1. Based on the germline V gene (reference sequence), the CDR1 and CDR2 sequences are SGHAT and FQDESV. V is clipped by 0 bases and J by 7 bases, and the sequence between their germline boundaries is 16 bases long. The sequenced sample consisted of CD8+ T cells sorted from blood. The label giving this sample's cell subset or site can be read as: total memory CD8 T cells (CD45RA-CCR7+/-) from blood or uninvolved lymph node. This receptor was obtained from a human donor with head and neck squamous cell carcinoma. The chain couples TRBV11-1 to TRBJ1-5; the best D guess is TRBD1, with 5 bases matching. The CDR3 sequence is CASSLARWGLRQPQHF. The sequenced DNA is TGTGCCAGCAGCTTAGCGCGGTGGGGCTTGCGGCAGCCCCAGCATTTT. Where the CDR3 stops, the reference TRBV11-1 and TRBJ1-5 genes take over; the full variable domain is EAEVAQSPRYKITEKSQAVAFWCDPISGHATLYWYRQILGQGPELLVQFQDESVVDDSQLPKDRFSAERLKGVDSTLKIQPAELGDSAMYLCASSLARWGLRQPQHFGDGTRLSIL.